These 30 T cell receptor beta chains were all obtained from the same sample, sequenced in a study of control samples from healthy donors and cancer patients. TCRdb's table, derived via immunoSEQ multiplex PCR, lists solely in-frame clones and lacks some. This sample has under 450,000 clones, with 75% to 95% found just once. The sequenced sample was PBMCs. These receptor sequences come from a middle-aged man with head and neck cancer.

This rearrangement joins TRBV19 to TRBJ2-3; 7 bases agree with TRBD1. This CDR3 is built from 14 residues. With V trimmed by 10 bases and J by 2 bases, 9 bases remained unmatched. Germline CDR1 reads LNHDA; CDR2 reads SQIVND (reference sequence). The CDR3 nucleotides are TGTGCCACGACAATAGGGACAGCCACAGATACGCAGTATTTT. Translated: CATTIGTATDTQYF.

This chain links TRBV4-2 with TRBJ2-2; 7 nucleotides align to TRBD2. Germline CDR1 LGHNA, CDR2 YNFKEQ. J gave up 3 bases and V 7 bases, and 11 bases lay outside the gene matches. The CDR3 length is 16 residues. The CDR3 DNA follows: TGTGCCAGCACCCCCCGGGGAGGGGATTACACCGGGGAGCTGTTTTTT. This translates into CASTPRGGDYTGELFF.

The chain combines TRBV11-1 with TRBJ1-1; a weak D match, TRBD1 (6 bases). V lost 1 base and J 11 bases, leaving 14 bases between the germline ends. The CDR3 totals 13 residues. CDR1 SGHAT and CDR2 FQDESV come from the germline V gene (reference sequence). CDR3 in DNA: TGTGCCAGCAGCTTAGAAGGTACTACAGGGGCTTTCTTT. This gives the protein CASSLEGTTGAFF. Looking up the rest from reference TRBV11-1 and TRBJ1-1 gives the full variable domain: EAEVAQSPRYKITEKSQAVAFWCDPISGHATLYWYRQILGQGPELLVQFQDESVVDDSQLPKDRFSAERLKGVDSTLKIQPAELGDSAMYLCASSLEGTTGAFFGQGTRLTVV.

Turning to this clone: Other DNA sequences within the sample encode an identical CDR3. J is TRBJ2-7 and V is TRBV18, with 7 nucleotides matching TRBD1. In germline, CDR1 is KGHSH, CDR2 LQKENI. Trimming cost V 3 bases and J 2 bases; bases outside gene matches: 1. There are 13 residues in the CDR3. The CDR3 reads CASSPGTAYEQYF. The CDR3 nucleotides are TGTGCCAGCTCACCCGGGACAGCCTACGAGCAGTACTTC.

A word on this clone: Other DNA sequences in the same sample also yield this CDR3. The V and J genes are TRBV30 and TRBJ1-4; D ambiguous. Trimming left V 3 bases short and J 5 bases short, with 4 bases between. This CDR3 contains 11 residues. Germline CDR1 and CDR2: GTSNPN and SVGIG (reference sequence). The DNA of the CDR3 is TGTGCCTGGAGAGAAAATGAAAAACTGTTTTTT. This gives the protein CAWRENEKLFF. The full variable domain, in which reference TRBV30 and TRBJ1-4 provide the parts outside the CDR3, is SQTIHQWPATLVQPVGSPLSLECTVEGTSNPNLYWYRQAAGRGLQLLFYSVGIGQISSEVPQNLSASRPQDRQFILSSKKLLLSDSGFYLCAWRENEKLFFGSGTQLSVL.

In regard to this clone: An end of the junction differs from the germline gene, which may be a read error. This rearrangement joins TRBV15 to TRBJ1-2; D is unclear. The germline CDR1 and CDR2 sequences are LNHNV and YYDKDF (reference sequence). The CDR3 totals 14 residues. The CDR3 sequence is CATSADLNWDSRSF. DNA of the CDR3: TGTGCCACCAGCGCAGATTTGAATTGGGATTCGCGCTCCTTC. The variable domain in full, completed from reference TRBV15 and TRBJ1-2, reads DAMVIQNPRYQVTQFGKPVTLSCSQTLNHNVMYWYQQKSSQAPKLLFHYYDKDFNNEADTPDNFQSRRPNTSFCFLDIRSPGLGDTAMYLCATSADLNWDSRSFGSGTRLTVV.

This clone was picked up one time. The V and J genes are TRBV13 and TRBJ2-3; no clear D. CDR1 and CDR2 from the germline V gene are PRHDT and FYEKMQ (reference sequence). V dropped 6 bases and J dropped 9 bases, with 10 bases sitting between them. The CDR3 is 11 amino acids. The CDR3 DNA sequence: TGTGCCAGCAGTAGAAAACAGACGCAGTATTTT. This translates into CASSRKQTQYF.

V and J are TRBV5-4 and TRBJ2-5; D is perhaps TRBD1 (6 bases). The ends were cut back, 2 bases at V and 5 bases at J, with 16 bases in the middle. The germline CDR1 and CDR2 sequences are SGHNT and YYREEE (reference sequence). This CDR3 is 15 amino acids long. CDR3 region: CASSFPGQAGETQYF. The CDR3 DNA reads TGTGCCAGCAGCTTCCCGGGACAAGCAGGGGAGACCCAGTACTTC.

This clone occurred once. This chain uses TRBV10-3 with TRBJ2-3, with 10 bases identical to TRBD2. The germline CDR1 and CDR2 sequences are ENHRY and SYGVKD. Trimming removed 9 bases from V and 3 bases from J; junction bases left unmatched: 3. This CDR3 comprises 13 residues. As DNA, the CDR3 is TGTGCCATACTAGCGGGGAATACAGATACGCAGTATTTT. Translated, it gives CAILAGNTDTQYF.

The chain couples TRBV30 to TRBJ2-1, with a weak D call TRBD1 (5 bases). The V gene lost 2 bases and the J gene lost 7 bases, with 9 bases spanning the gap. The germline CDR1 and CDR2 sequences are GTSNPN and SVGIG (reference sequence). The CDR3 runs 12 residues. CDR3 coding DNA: TGTGCCTGGAGTCCCAGGGCTAATGAGCAGTTCTTC. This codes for CAWSPRANEQFF.

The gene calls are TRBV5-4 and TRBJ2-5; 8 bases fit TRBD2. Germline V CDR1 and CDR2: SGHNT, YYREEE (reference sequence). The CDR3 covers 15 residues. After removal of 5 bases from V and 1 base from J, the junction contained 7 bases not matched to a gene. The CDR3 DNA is TGTGCCAGCAGATGGGCAGCGGGGGCCCAAGAGACCCAGTACTTC. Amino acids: CASRWAAGAQETQYF. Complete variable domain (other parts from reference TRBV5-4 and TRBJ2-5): ETGVTQSPTHLIKTRGQQVTLRCSSQSGHNTVSWYQQALGQGPQFIFQYYREEENGRGNFPPRFSGLQFPNYSSELNVNALELDDSALYLCASRWAAGAQETQYFGPGTRLLVL.

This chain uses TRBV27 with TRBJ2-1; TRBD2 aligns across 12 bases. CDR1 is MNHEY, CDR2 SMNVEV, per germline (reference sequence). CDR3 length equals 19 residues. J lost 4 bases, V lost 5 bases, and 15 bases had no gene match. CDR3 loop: CASSPNPTLTSGRYNEQFF. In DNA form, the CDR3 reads TGTGCCAGCAGTCCGAACCCAACCCTCACTAGCGGGAGGTACAATGAGCAGTTCTTC.

CDR3 DNA: TGTGCCAGCAGTTTAAGGGGGGCAAGAACCTACGAGCAGTACTTC. This translates into CASSLRGARTYEQYF. The chain links TRBV27 to TRBJ2-7; the D gene could be TRBD1 or TRBD2 (6 bases each). Looked up from germline, CDR1 is MNHEY and CDR2 is SMNVEV (reference sequence). With 2 bases removed from V and 2 bases from J, the gap between germline ends came to 13 bases. The CDR3 has 15 residues.

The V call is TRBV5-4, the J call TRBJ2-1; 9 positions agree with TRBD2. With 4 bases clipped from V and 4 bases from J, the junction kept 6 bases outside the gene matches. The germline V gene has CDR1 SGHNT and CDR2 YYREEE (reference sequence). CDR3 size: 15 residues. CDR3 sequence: CASSQTSGAYNEQFF. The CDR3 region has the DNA TGTGCCAGCAGCCAGACTAGCGGAGCATACAATGAGCAGTTCTTC.

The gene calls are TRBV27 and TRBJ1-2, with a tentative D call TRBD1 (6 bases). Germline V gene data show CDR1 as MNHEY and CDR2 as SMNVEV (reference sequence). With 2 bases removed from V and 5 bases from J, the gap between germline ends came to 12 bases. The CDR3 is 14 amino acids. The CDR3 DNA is TGTGCCAGCAGTTTAAATGGGGGCAGATATGGCTACACCTTC. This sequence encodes CASSLNGGRYGYTF.

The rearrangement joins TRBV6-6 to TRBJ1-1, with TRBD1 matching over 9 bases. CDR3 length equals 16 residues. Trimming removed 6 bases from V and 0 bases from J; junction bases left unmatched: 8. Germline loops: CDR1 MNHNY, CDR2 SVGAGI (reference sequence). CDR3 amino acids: CASSPGTGFVNTEAFF. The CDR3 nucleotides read TGTGCCAGCAGCCCCGGGACAGGGTTTGTGAACACTGAAGCTTTCTTT.

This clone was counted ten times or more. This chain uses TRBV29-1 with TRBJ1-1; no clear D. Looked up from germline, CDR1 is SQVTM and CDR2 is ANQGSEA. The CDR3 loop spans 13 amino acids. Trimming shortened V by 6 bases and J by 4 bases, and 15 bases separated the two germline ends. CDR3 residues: CSVAAQARTEAFF. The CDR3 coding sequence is TGCAGCGTCGCGGCCCAGGCCCGCACTGAAGCTTTCTTT.

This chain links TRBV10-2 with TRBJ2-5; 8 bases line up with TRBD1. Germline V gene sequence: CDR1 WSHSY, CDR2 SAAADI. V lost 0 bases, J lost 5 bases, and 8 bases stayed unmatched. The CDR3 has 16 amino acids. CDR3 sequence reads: CASSESYRGIEETQYF. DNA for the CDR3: TGCGCCAGCAGTGAGTCGTACAGGGGGATAGAGGAGACCCAGTACTTC.

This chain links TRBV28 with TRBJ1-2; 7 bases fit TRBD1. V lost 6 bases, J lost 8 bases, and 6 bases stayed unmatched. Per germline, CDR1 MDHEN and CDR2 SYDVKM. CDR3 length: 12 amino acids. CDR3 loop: CASRTGLEGYTF. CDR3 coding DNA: TGTGCCAGCAGGACAGGGCTAGAGGGCTACACCTTC.

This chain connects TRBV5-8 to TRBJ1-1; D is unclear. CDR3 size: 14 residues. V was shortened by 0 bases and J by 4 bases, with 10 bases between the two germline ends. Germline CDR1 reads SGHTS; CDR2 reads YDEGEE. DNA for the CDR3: TGTGCCAGCAGCTTGGGGGGAGAGCTCACTGAAGCTTTCTTT. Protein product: CASSLGGELTEAFF.

The CDR3: CASRSAGTGNEKLFF. CDR3 nucleotide sequence: TGTGCCAGCAGATCAGCCGGGACAGGGAATGAAAAACTGTTTTTT. The V and J genes are TRBV7-6 and TRBJ1-4; 9 bases line up with TRBD1. Germline V gene sequence: CDR1 SGHVS, CDR2 FNYEAQ. The CDR3 contains 15 residues. Losses at the gene ends were 6 bases for V and 5 bases for J; bases not matched to a gene: 7.

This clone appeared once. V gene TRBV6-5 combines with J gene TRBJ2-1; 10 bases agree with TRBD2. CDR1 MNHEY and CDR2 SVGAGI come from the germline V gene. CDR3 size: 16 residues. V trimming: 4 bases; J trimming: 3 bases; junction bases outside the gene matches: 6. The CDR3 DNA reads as TGTGCCAGCAGTTCCGGACTAGCGGAGGGCTACAATGAGCAGTTCTTC. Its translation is CASSSGLAEGYNEQFF.

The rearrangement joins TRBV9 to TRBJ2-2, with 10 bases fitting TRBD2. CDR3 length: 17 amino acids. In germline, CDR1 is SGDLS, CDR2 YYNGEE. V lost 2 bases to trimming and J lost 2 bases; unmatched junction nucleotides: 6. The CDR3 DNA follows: TGTGCCAGCAGCGTTCCTAGCGGGGGACCCAACACCGGGGAGCTGTTTTTT. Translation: CASSVPSGGPNTGELFF.

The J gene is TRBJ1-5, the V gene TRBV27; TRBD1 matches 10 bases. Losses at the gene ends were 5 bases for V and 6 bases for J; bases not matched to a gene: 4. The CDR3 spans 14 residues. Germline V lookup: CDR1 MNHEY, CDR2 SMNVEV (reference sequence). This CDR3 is CASSRQGATQPQHF. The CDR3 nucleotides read TGTGCCAGCAGTCGACAGGGGGCCACTCAGCCCCAGCATTTT.

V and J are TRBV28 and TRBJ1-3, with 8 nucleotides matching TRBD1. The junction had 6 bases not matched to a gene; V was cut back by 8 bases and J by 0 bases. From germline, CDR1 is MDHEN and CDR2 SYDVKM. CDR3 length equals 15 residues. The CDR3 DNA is TGTGCCAGCGGGTTGACAGGGGTCTCTGGAAACACCATATATTTT. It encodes CASGLTGVSGNTIYF. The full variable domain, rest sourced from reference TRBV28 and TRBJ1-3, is DVKVTQSSRYLVKRTGEKVFLECVQDMDHENMFWYRQDPGLGLRLIYFSYDVKMKEKGDIPEGYSVSREKKERFSLILESASTNQTSMYLCASGLTGVSGNTIYFGEGSWLTVV.

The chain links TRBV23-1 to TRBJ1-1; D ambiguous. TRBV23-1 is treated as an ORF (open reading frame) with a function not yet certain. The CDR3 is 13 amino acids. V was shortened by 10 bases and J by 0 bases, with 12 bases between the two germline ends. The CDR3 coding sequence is TGCGCCAAGGCTCGAACGCTGAACACTGAAGCTTTCTTT. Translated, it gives CAKARTLNTEAFF.

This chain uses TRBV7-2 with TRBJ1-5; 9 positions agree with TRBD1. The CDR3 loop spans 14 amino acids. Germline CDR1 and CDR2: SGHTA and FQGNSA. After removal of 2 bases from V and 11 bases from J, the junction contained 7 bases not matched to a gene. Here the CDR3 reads CASSLLQGASSQHF. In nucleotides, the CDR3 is TGTGCCAGCAGCTTACTACAGGGGGCTAGCTCCCAGCATTTT.

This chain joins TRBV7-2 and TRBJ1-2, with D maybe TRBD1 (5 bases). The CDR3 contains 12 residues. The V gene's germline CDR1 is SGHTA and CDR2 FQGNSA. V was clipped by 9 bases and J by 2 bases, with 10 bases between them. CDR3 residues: CASQGENYGYTF. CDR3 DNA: TGTGCCAGTCAGGGAGAGAACTATGGCTACACCTTC.

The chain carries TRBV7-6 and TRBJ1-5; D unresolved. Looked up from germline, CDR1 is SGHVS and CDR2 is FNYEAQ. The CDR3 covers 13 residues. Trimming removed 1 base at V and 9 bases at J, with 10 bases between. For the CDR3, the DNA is TGTGCCAGCAGCTTAGAAGCAGGACGGCCCCAGCATTTT. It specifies CASSLEAGRPQHF.

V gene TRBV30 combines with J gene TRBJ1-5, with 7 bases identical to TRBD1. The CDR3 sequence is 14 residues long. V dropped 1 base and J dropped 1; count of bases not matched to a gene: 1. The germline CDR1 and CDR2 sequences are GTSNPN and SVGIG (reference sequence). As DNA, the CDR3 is TGTGCCTGGAGTGAGGGGGCAAGCAATCAGCCCCAGCATTTT. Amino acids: CAWSEGASNQPQHF. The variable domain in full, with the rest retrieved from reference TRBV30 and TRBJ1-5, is SQTIHQWPATLVQPVGSPLSLECTVEGTSNPNLYWYRQAAGRGLQLLFYSVGIGQISSEVPQNLSASRPQDRQFILSSKKLLLSDSGFYLCAWSEGASNQPQHFGDGTRLSIL.